Listed below are T cell receptor beta chains from one sample, sequenced in a study of T-cell memory formation after mild COVID-19. TCRdb independently ran MiXCR on the 5' RACE reads; one entry per CDR3 protein. The repertoire holds 200,000 to 250,000 distinct CDR3 sequences, approximately 10% seen once, with 3.5% to 4% in the top ten. Source material: PBMCs or a T cell subset sorted from them (not recorded which). These receptors all come from a young man who had mild COVID-19 (a few samples of this study predate the infection). Cell type and time point are not known. The CDR3 runs from the conserved cysteine through the conserved F or W. Fields, in order: V gene, D gene, clone size, J gene, CDR3 protein, CDR3 DNA. The D gene is left open where the match is weak. Clone size is given for some rows only: seen once, a few or many times, or a class if the clone is expanded.

TRBV7-2,TRBD1,many,TRBJ1-4,CASSSRGQQKLFF,TGTGCCAGCAGCTCAAGGGGACAGCAAAAACTGTTTTTT
TRBV9,-,-,TRBJ2-3,CASSVKLQNTDTQYF,TGTGCCAGCAGCGTAAAGCTTCAGAACACAGATACGCAGTATTTT
TRBV6-5,-,few,TRBJ2-1,CASSYGIASYNEQFF,TGTGCCAGCAGTTACGGAATTGCCTCCTACAATGAGCAGTTCTTC
TRBV12-3/TRBV12-4,TRBD2,few,TRBJ2-7,CASSLSRLAVMSYEQYF,TGTGCCAGCAGTTTATCTAGGCTAGCGGTGATGTCCTACGAGCAGTACTTC
TRBV12-3/TRBV12-4,-,-,TRBJ1-1,CASSRQGTENTEAFF,TGTGCCAGCAGTCGACAAGGGACCGAGAACACTGAAGCTTTCTTT
TRBV29-1,-,many,TRBJ2-3,CSAGTGLATDTQYF,TGCAGCGCCGGGACAGGACTAGCGACAGATACGCAGTATTTT
TRBV5-1,-,few,TRBJ1-1,CASSLGVRDHTEAFF,TGCGCCAGCAGCTTGGGGGTCAGGGACCACACTGAAGCTTTCTTT
TRBV15,-,many,TRBJ2-5,CATRRGGETQYF,TGTGCCACTAGGAGGGGTGGGGAGACCCAGTACTTC
TRBV29-1,TRBD2,-,TRBJ2-5,CSAGLARETQYF,TGCAGCGCCGGACTAGCGCGTGAGACCCAGTACTTC
TRBV21-1,-,-,TRBJ2-4,CASRPGTGPNIQYF,TGTGCCAGCCGCCCCGGGACAGGACCAAACATTCAGTACTTC
TRBV7-2,TRBD1,-,TRBJ1-5,CASSSTGAYQPQHF,TGTGCCAGCAGCTCGACAGGGGCGTATCAGCCCCAGCATTTT
TRBV4-1,TRBD1,few,TRBJ1-3,CASSQDDRGYITIYF,TGCGCCAGCAGCCAAGACGACAGGGGTTATATCACCATATATTTT
TRBV28,-,-,TRBJ2-1,CASTPADFGYNEQFF,TGTGCCAGCACCCCCGCGGACTTTGGCTACAATGAGCAGTTCTTC
TRBV7-2,TRBD2,-,TRBJ2-3,CASSLGLAGRDTQYF,TGTGCCAGCAGCTTGGGACTAGCGGGGAGAGATACGCAGTATTTT
TRBV29-1,-,-,TRBJ1-1,CSVGHSNTEAFF,TGCAGCGTTGGACATTCGAACACTGAAGCTTTCTTT
TRBV20-1,TRBD1,many,TRBJ1-6,CSARGQADSPLHF,TGCAGTGCTAGGGGACAGGCAGATTCACCCCTCCACTTT